The sequence of this T cell receptor (beta chain) was determined in a study of T cells in Graves' hyperthyroidism and ophthalmopathy. Germline V lookup: CDR1 SGHRS, CDR2 YFSETQ. The CDR3 is 16 amino acids. Amplified regions were TCR beta CDR3 sequences from RNA transcripts. With the HTBI primer set, the TCR CDR3 went through a first round of RT-PCR. Via MiXCR, TCRdb re-called the multiplex PCR reads, giving one row per CDR3 protein. The repertoire holds nearly 750,000 distinct CDR3 sequences, about 35% seen once, with around 29% in the top ten. The TCR sequence derives from a woman in her thirties or forties with Graves' hyperthyroidism. J is TRBJ2-5 and V is TRBV5-1; 10 nucleotides match TRBD1. The J call may be in error: the DNA end matches TRBJ2-7 better. The specimen was blood. In DNA form, the CDR3 reads TGCGCCAGCAGCTTGGATTGGGACAGGGGTTCCTACGAGCAGTACTTC. It specifies CASSLDWDRGSYEQYF.